The 13 T cell receptor beta chains below all came from one sample that was sequenced in a study of CD8 T cells in ankylosing spondylitis. MiXCR, run by TCRdb on the 5' RACE reads, gives a single entry per CDR3 protein. The sample has 250,000 or so distinct CDR3 sequences, roughly a quarter seen once. The specimen was blood, either unsorted or a sorted T cell fraction (not recorded which). The receptors were sampled from a male donor with ankylosing spondylitis or in good health (not recorded which).

This clonotype showed up many times. CDR3 region: CSAETGTAKPPEQYF. The CDR3 bases are TGCAGTGCTGAGACAGGGACCGCAAAGCCTCCCGAGCAGTACTTC. V and J are TRBV20-1 and TRBJ2-7, with TRBD1 matching 7 bases. V was clipped by 5 bases and J by 6 bases; unmatched bases: 16. Germline V gene lookup returns CDR1 DFQATT and CDR2 SNEGSKA (reference sequence). The CDR3 has 15 amino acids.

This chain uses TRBV28 with TRBJ2-1; D is unresolved. There are 15 residues in the CDR3. CDR1 MDHEN and CDR2 SYDVKM come from the germline V gene. The ends were cut back, 0 bases at V and 7 bases at J, with 13 bases in the middle. CDR3 nucleotides: TGTGCCAGCAGTTTATGGCGGATCCCACGGAATGAGCAGTTCTTC. Translating it yields CASSLWRIPRNEQFF.

This chain links TRBV29-1 with TRBJ2-6, with D hard to call. Germline loops: CDR1 SQVTM, CDR2 ANQGSEA. Trimming removed 0 bases at V and 0 bases at J, with 6 bases between. This CDR3 comprises 15 residues. The CDR3 spells CSVEDQNSGANVLTF. Here the CDR3 DNA reads TGCAGCGTTGAAGATCAGAACTCTGGGGCCAACGTCCTGACTTTC. The entire variable domain, with the rest obtained from reference TRBV29-1 and TRBJ2-6, is as follows: SAVISQKPSRDICQRGTSLTIQCQVDSQVTMMFWYRQQPGQSLTLIATANQGSEATYESGFVIDKFPISRPNLTFSTLTVSNMSPEDSSIYLCSVEDQNSGANVLTFGAGSRLTVL.

This clonotype turned up a few times. This chain links TRBV29-1 with TRBJ2-1, with 15 bases matching TRBD2. This CDR3 contains 15 residues. The V gene end was trimmed by 7 bases and the J gene end by 7 bases; junction bases not matched to a gene: 8. Looked up from germline, CDR1 is SQVTM and CDR2 is ANQGSEA. CDR3 coding DNA: TGCAGCGCAGACGGACTAGCGGGGGGGCGAAATGAGCAGTTCTTC. Its protein is CSADGLAGGRNEQFF.

The gene calls are TRBV20-1 and TRBJ2-3, with 10 bases matching TRBD2. The V gene's germline CDR1 is DFQATT and CDR2 SNEGSKA (reference sequence). The CDR3 is 18 residues long. After removal of 0 bases from V and 1 base from J, the junction contained 10 bases not matched to a gene. DNA for the CDR3: TGCAGTGCTAGAGATGTTTACACTAGCGGGGTAGGCACAGATACGCAGTATTTT. Translated: CSARDVYTSGVGTDTQYF.

The chain is built from TRBV10-3 and TRBJ2-5; D perhaps matches TRBD2 (5 bases). This CDR3 has 15 residues. V was trimmed by 6 bases and J by 2 bases, leaving 16 bases between them. Per germline, CDR1 ENHRY and CDR2 SYGVKD. CDR3 protein: CAIRSASGEQETQYF. The DNA of the CDR3 is TGTGCCATCAGATCGGCGAGCGGAGAACAAGAGACCCAGTACTTC.

This clonotype was seen repeatedly, ten times or more. The chain recombines TRBV20-1 with TRBJ2-5, with no clear D. Trimming cost V 6 bases and J 10 bases, with 21 bases left between them. CDR3 length equals 13 residues. Germline lookup yields CDR1 DFQATT and CDR2 SNEGSKA (reference sequence). CDR3 residues: CSAVEERPWVQYF. Written as DNA, the CDR3 is TGCAGTGCCGTAGAGGAGAGGCCATGGGTCCAGTACTTC.

This clonotype was detected many times. One end of the junction does not line up with germline, which may come from a read error. The V call is TRBV3-1, the J call TRBJ2-7; the D is unclear. Per germline, CDR1 LGHDT and CDR2 YNNKEL (reference sequence). This CDR3 is 11 amino acids long. CDR3 DNA sequence: TGTGCCAGCAGCCAAGAAACCCACATCACCTTC. Amino acids: CASSQETHITF.

The CDR3 here is CSARGGVGETQYF. The CDR3 DNA sequence: TGCAGTGCTAGAGGGGGGGTTGGGGAGACCCAGTACTTC. The rearrangement links TRBV20-1 to TRBJ2-5, with a possible D match to TRBD2 (6 bases). The V end lost 1 base, the J end lost 5 bases, and 11 bases lay between the germline ends. Germline-derived CDR1 and CDR2 are DFQATT and SNEGSKA (reference sequence). This CDR3 region has 13 residues.

The rearrangement uses TRBV5-1 and TRBJ2-1; D is perhaps TRBD1 or TRBD2 (5 bases each). Germline V gene data show CDR1 as SGHRS and CDR2 as YFSETQ. CDR3 length: 12 amino acids. The V and J ends lost 6 bases and 6 bases respectively, with 10 bases between them. The CDR3 sequence is CASTKGPNEQFF. The CDR3 DNA sequence: TGCGCCAGCACTAAGGGACCCAATGAGCAGTTCTTC. The variable domain in full, with the rest retrieved from reference TRBV5-1 and TRBJ2-1, is KAGVTQTPRYLIKTRGQQVTLSCSPISGHRSVSWYQQTPGQGLQFLFEYFSETQRNKGNFPGRFSGRQFSNSRSEMNVSTLELGDSALYLCASTKGPNEQFFGPGTRLTVL.

This clonotype was counted many times. The CDR3, as DNA: TGTGCCAGCAGCCCGGGGACAGTCACACGGCAGTACTTC. Translation gives CASSPGTVTRQYF. The chain couples TRBV7-6 to TRBJ2-7; 7 bases align to TRBD1. Germline V lookup: CDR1 SGHVS, CDR2 FNYEAQ. The CDR3 runs to 13 residues. Losses at the gene ends were 5 bases for V and 9 bases for J; bases not matched to a gene: 10.

The chain joins TRBV20-1 to TRBJ2-3, with D hard to call. There are 12 residues in the CDR3. V was clipped by 4 bases and J by 2 bases, with 7 bases between them. Germline CDR1 DFQATT, CDR2 SNEGSKA (reference sequence). The CDR3 region is CSATTPTDTQYF. In DNA form, the CDR3 reads TGCAGTGCTACAACACCCACAGATACGCAGTATTTT.

This clonotype was seen many times. V and J are TRBV18 and TRBJ1-1; 9 bases align to TRBD1. The CDR3 spans 14 residues. V lost 6 bases and J lost 5; bases outside the gene matches: 7. Germline CDR1 KGHSH, CDR2 LQKENI. The chain's CDR3 is CASSFGQGSTEAFF. In DNA, the CDR3 is TGTGCCAGCTCCTTCGGACAGGGGAGTACTGAAGCTTTCTTT.